This entry features one TCR beta chain sequence. The antigen remains unidentified. One base away lies a much larger clone, so this may be a sequencing read error. These data originate in a study of regulatory T cells in long-lasting Graves disease. Whole-study findings and limits: Peripheral blood, not thyroid tissue, was the sole material studied.

Both iRepertoire HTBI primers and Arm-PCR of CDR3 regions were used to build the TCR beta libraries. In TCRdb, the multiplex PCR reads were re-called with MiXCR into one record per CDR3 protein. Of hundreds of thousands of distinct CDR3 sequences in the sample, over 15% were seen once. Sample time point: newly diagnosed GD, antithyroid drugs for less than 3 months. Preparation of the TCR library used RNA extracted from PBMCs. The same sample was also used in a study of T cells in Graves' hyperthyroidism and ophthalmopathy. That work adds: Most expanded thyroid clonotypes above 0.001 also appeared in blood.

The sequence was collected from a man in his forties or fifties with Graves disease. The sequencing used peripheral blood mononuclear cells (PBMCs), collected at new diagnosis, from a patient treated with antithyroid drugs.

The CDR3 DNA reads as TGTACCAGCAGTTACTCGCTCAGGGGGAGTGAAGCTTTCTTT. It translates to CTSSYSLRGSEAFF. This chain links TRBV6-2 or TRBV6-3 with TRBJ1-1; 7 bases align to TRBD1. This CDR3 spans 14 amino acids. Per the germline V gene, CDR1 is MNHEY and CDR2 is SVGEGT.